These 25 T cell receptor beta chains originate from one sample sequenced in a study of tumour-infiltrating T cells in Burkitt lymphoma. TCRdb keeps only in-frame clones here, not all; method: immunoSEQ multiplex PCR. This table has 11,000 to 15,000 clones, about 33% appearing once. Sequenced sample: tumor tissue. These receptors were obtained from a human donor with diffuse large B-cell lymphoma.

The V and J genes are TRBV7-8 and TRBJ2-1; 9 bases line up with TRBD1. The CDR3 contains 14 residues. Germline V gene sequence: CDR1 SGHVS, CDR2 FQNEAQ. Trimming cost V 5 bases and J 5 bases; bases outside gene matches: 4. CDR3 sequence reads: CASSPWTGDNEQFF. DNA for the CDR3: TGTGCCAGCAGCCCGTGGACAGGGGACAATGAGCAGTTCTTC.

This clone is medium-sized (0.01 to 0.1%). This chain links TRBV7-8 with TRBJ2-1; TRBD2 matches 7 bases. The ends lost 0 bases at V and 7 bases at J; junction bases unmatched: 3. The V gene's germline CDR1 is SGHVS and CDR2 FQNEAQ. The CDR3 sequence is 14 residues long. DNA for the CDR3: TGTGCCAGCAGCTTAGCGGGAGGGCCGAATGAGCAGTTCTTC. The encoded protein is CASSLAGGPNEQFF.

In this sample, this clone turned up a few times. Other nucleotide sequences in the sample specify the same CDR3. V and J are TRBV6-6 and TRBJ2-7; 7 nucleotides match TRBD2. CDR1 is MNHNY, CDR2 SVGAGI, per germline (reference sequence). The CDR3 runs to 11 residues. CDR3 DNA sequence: TGTGCGTCGGGAGGTGCCTACGAGCAGTACTTC. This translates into CASGGAYEQYF.

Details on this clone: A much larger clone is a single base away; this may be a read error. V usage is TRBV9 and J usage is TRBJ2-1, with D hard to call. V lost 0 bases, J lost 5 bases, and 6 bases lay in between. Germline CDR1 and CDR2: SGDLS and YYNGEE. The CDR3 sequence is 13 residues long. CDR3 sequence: CASSVGGNNEQFF. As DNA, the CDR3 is TGTGCCAGCAGCGTAGGCGGAAACAATGAGCAGTTCTTC.

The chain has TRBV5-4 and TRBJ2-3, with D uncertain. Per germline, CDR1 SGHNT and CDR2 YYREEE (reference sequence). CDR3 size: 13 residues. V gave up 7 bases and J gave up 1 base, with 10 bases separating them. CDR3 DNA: TGTGCCAGCGCCGCTAGGGGCACAGATACGCAGTATTTT. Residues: CASAARGTDTQYF.

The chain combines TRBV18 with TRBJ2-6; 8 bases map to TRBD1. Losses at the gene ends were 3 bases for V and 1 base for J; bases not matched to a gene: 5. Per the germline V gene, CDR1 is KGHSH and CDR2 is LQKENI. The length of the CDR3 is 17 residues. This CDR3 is CASSPGTGGSGANVLTF. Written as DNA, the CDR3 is TGTGCCAGCTCACCGGGGACAGGAGGATCTGGGGCCAACGTCCTGACTTTC.

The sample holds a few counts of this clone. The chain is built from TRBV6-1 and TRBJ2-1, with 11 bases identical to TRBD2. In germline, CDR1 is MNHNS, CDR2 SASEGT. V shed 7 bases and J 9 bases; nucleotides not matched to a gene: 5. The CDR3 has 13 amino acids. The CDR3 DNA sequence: TGTGCCAGCACCCGACTAGCGGGAACTGAGCAGTTCTTC. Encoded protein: CASTRLAGTEQFF.

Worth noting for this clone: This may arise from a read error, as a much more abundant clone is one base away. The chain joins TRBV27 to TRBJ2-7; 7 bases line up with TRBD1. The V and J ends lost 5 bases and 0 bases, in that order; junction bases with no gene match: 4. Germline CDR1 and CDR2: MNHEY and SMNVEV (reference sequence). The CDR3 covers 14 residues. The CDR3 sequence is CASSPRDSSYEQYF. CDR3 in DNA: TGTGCCAGCAGTCCCCGGGACAGCTCCTACGAGCAGTACTTC.

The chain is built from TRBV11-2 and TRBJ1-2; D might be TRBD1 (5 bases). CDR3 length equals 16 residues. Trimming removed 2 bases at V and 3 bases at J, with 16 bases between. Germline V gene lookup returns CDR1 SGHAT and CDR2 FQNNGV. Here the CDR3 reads CASSLSSGRIDYGYTF. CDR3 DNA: TGTGCCAGCAGCTTATCCTCGGGACGGATAGACTATGGCTACACCTTC.

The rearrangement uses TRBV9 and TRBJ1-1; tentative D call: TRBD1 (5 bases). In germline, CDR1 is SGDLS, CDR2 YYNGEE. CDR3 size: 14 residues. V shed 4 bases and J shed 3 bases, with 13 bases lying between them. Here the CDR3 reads CASSPGGGDTEAFF. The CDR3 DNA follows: TGTGCCAGCAGCCCCGGTGGGGGTGACACTGAAGCTTTCTTT.

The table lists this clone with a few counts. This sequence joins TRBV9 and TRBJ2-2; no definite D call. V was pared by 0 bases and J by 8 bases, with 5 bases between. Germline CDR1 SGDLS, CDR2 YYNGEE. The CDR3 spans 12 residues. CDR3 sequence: CASSVVNGELFF. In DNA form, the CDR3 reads TGTGCCAGCAGCGTAGTGAATGGGGAGCTGTTTTTT.

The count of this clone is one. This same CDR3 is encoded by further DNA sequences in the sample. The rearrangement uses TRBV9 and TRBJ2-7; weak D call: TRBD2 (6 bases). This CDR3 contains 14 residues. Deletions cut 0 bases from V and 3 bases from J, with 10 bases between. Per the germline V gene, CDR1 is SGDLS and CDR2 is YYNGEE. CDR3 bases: TGTGCCAGCAGCGTAGTCGCCGGGAGCTACGAGCAGTACTTC. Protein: CASSVVAGSYEQYF.

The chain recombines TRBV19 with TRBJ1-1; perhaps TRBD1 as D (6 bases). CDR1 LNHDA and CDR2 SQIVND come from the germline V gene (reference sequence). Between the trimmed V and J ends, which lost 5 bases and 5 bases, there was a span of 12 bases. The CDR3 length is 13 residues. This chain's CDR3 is CASSEQGWTEAFF. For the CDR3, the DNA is TGTGCCAGTAGTGAACAGGGTTGGACTGAAGCTTTCTTT.

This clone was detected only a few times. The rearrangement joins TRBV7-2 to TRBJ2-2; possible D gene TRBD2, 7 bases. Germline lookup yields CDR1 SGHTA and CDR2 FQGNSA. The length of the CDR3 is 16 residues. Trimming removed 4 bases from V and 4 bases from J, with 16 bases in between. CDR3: CASSSSRRGGTGELFF. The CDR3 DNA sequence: TGTGCCAGCAGCTCCTCGAGAAGGGGGGGCACCGGGGAGCTGTTTTTT.

CDR3 loop: CSVGRVGYNEQFF. CDR3 in DNA: TGCAGCGTTGGGAGGGTTGGCTACAATGAGCAGTTCTTC. This chain links TRBV29-1 with TRBJ2-1, with D perhaps TRBD2 (6 bases). This CDR3 has 13 amino acids. The germline V and J ends were trimmed by 4 bases and 3 bases, with 10 bases remaining between them. Looked up from germline, CDR1 is SQVTM and CDR2 is ANQGSEA.

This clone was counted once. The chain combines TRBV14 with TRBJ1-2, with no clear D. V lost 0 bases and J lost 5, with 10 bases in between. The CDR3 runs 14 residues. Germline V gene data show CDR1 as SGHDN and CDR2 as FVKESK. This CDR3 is CASSQEAVGYGYTF. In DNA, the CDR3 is TGTGCCAGCAGCCAAGAGGCGGTAGGGTATGGCTACACCTTC.

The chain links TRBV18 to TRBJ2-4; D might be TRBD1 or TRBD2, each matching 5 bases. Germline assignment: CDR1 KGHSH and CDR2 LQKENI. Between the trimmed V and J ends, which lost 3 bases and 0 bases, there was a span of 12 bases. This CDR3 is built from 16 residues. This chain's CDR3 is CASSPLGTAAKNIQYF. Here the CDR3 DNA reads TGTGCCAGCTCACCCCTCGGGACGGCAGCCAAAAACATTCAGTACTTC.

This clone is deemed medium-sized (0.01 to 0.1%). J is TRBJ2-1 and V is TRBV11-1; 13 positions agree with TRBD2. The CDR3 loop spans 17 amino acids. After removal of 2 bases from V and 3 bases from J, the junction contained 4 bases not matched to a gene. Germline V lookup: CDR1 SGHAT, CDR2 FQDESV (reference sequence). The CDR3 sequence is CASSLTGLAGIYNEQFF. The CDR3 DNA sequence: TGTGCCAGCAGCTTAACGGGACTAGCGGGAATCTACAATGAGCAGTTCTTC. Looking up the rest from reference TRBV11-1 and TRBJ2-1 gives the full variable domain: EAEVAQSPRYKITEKSQAVAFWCDPISGHATLYWYRQILGQGPELLVQFQDESVVDDSQLPKDRFSAERLKGVDSTLKIQPAELGDSAMYLCASSLTGLAGIYNEQFFGPGTRLTVL.

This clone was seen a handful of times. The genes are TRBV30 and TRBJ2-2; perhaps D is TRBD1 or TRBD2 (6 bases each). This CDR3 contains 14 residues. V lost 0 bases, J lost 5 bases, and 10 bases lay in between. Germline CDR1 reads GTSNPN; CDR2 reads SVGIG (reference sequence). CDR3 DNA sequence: TGTGCCTGGAGTGTAAGGGGGAGGACCGGGGAGCTGTTTTTT. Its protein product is CAWSVRGRTGELFF.

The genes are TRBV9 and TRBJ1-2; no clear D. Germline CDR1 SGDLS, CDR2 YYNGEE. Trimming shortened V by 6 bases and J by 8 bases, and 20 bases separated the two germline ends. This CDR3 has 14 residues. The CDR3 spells CASTKTAATEGYTF. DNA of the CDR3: TGTGCCAGCACAAAAACCGCAGCCACAGAGGGCTACACCTTC. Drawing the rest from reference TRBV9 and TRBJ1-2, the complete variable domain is DSGVTQTPKHLITATGQRVTLRCSPRSGDLSVYWYQQSLDQGLQFLIQYYNGEERAKGNILERFSAQQFPDLHSELNLSSLELGDSALYFCASTKTAATEGYTFGSGTRLTVV.

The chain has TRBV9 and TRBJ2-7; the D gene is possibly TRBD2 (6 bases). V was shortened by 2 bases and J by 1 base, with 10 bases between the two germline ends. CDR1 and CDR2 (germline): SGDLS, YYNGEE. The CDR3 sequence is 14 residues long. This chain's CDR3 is CASSVRDSSYEQYF. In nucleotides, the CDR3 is TGTGCCAGCAGCGTTAGGGACTCTTCCTACGAGCAGTACTTC.

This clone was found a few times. This CDR3 reads CASSQTTSAYYEQYF. The CDR3 DNA reads as TGTGCCAGCAGCCAAACGACTAGCGCATACTACGAGCAGTACTTC. The chain couples TRBV14 to TRBJ2-7; TRBD2 matches 8 bases. This CDR3 region has 15 residues. Germline CDR1 and CDR2: SGHDN and FVKESK. V lost 2 bases to trimming and J lost 3 bases; unmatched junction nucleotides: 6.

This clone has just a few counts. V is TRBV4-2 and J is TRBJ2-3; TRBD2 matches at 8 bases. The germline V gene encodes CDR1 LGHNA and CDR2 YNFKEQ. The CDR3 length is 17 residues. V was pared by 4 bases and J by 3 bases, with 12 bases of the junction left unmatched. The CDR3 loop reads CASSPSRGGATTDTQYF. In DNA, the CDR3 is TGTGCCAGCAGCCCGTCCCGGGGGGGGGCGACGACAGATACGCAGTATTTT.

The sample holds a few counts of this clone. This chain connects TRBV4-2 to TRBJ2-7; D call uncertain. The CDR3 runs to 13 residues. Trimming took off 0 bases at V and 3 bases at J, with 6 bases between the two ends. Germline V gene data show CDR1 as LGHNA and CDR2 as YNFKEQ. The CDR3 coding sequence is TGTGCCAGCAGCCAAGATTTGGACTACGAGCAGTACTTC. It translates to CASSQDLDYEQYF.

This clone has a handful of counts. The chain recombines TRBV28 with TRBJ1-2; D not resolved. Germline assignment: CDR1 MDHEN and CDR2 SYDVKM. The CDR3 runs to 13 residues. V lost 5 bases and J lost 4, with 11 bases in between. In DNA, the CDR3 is TGTGCCAGCAGTAAGCGGAACTCCTATGGCTACACCTTC. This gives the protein CASSKRNSYGYTF.